This TCR beta chain is drawn from a study of blood T cell repertoires in COVID-19. Study background: Whether acute or convalescent, the COVID-19 samples came from the United States, Italy and Spain. The cDNA or gDNA used as material had been derived from T cells, B-cell-depleted T cells, or PBMCs.

Authors' methods: Cell counts per sample came from amplifying reference gene primers. The assay was immunoSEQ multiplex PCR, and TCRdb's table has in-frame clones only and misses some. That table is the source of V, J and clone size, and D and trimming were worked out from the DNA. The table records over 250,000 clones, about nine tenths of them present only once. The CDR3 runs to 15 residues. Germline CDR1 is LGHNA and CDR2 is YNFKEQ. With 0 bases clipped from V and 3 bases from J, the junction kept 4 bases outside the gene matches. This chain links TRBV4-2 with TRBJ2-7; 8 nucleotides match TRBD1. This receptor was obtained from a man between 60 and 70 years old who had recovered from COVID-19. The sequenced material came from peripheral blood. The CDR3 DNA reads TGTGCCAGCAGCCAAGACGGGACAGGCCACTACGAGCAGTACTTC. Translation: CASSQDGTGHYEQYF.